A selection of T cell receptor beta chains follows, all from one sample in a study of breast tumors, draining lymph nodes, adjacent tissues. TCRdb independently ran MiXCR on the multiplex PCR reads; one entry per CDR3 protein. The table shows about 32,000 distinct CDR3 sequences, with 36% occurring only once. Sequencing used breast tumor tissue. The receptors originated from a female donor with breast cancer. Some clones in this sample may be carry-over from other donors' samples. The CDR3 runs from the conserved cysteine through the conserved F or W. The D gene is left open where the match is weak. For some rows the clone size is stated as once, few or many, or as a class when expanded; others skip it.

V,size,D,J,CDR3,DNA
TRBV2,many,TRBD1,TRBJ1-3,CASRMDRAGNTIYF,TGTGCCAGCAGGATGGACAGGGCTGGAAACACCATATATTTT
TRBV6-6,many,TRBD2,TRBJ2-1,CASSYSPNGGNEQFF,TGTGCCAGCAGTTACTCCCCTAACGGGGGGAATGAGCAGTTCTTC
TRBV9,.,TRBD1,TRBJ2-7,CASSPTGGNPYEQYF,TGTGCCAGCAGCCCTACAGGGGGTAATCCCTACGAGCAGTACTTC
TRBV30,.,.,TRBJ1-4,CAWRSSYEKLFF,TGTGCCTGGAGGTCCAGCTATGAAAAACTGTTTTTT
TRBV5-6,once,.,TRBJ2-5,CASSLVRTTTQETQYF,TGTGCCAGCAGCTTGGTAAGGACTACCACCCAAGAGACCCAGTACTTC
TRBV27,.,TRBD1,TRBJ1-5,CASSATGGRVQPQHF,TGTGCCAGCAGTGCGACAGGGGGTAGGGTTCAGCCCCAGCATTTT
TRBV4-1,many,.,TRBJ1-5,CASSQGQYSNQPQHF,TGCGCCAGCAGCCAAGGGCAGTATAGCAATCAGCCCCAGCATTTT
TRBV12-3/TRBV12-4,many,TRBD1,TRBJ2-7,CASSPGTGAEQYF,TGTGCCAGCAGTCCCGGGACAGGGGCCGAGCAGTACTTC
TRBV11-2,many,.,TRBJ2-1,CASSPSVATYNEQFF,TGTGCCAGCAGCCCCTCGGTGGCCACCTACAATGAGCAGTTCTTC
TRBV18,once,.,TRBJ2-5,CASSPSRRESQETPYF,TGTGCCAGCTCACCCTCACGCAGGGAGTCCCAAGAGACCCCGTACTTC
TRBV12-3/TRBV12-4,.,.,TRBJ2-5,CASTSGGASETQYF,TGTGCCAGCACCTCAGGAGGGGCATCAGAGACCCAGTACTTC
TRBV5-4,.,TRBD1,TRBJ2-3,CASSPTGAIGTGTQYF,TGTGCCAGCAGCCCAACAGGGGCAATAGGCACAGGTACGCAGTATTTT
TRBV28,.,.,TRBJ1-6,CASSPYGQLVNSPLHF,TGTGCCAGCAGTCCATACGGACAGCTTGTAAATTCACCCCTCCACTTT
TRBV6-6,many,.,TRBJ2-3,CASAYMAGADTQYF,TGTGCCAGCGCCTATATGGCAGGTGCAGATACGCAGTATTTT
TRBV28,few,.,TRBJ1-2,CASQTVPYGYTF,TGTGCCAGCCAGACAGTACCCTATGGCTACACCTTC
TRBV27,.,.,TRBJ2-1,CASSPPPSASYNEQFF,TGTGCCAGCAGTCCCCCCCCTAGCGCAAGTTACAATGAGCAGTTCTTC
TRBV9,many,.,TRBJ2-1,CASSTQGAYYNEQFF,TGTGCCAGCAGCACCCAGGGAGCCTACTACAATGAGCAGTTCTTC
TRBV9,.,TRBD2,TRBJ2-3,CASSQQPGLAGATIDTQYF,TGTGCCAGCAGCCAACAACCCGGACTAGCGGGAGCGACCATAGATACGCAGTATTTT
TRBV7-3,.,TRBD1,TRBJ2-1,CASSLLGTGEQFF,TGTGCCAGCAGCTTATTGGGGACAGGTGAGCAGTTCTTC
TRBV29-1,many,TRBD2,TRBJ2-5,CSVRAGGEIQETQYF,TGCAGCGTTAGAGCGGGAGGGGAAATCCAAGAGACCCAGTACTTC
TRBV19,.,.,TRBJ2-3,CASSSNLRANTQYF,TGTGCCAGTAGTAGTAACTTACGGGCAAATACGCAGTATTTT